These 27 T cell receptor beta chains came from one sample sequenced in a study of shared clonotypes between healthy human individuals. This table comes from immunoSEQ multiplex PCR, and its TCRdb copy is limited to in-frame clones, with some not included. Here the sample spans a few million clones, 85% to 95% being singletons. Sequenced material: naive CD4+ T cells from PBMCs. Subset: CD45RA+ positively selected. Receptor source: a man aged 18 to 35 in good health. Some clones in this sample may be carry-over from other donors' samples.

The chain links TRBV11-2 to TRBJ2-7, with no clear D. The V gene lost 5 bases and the J gene lost 3 bases, with 14 bases spanning the gap. The germline CDR1 and CDR2 sequences are SGHAT and FQNNGV. The CDR3 consists of 14 residues. The CDR3, as DNA: TGTGCCAGCAGCACCCCCCCCGCGATCTACGAGCAGTACTTC. It codes for CASSTPPAIYEQYF.

This clone has only a few counts. V and J are TRBV10-3 and TRBJ1-5; TRBD1 might be the D (5 bases). With 2 bases removed from V and 0 bases from J, the gap between germline ends came to 8 bases. This CDR3 is 15 amino acids long. The germline CDR1 and CDR2 sequences are ENHRY and SYGVKD. The CDR3 DNA sequence: TGTGCCATCAGTGAGAACAGGAATAGCAATCAGCCCCAGCATTTT. As protein: CAISENRNSNQPQHF.

The chain employs TRBV7-9 and TRBJ2-3; TRBD1 or TRBD2 may be the D gene (5 bases each). The germline gives CDR1 SEHNR, CDR2 FQNEAQ (reference sequence). V gave up 3 bases and J gave up 4 bases, with 23 bases separating them. The CDR3 is made up of 18 amino acids. The CDR3 loop reads CASSFLPGAGREADTQYF. CDR3 nucleotides: TGTGCCAGCAGCTTTTTACCCGGGGCAGGCCGCGAGGCAGATACGCAGTATTTT.

This chain links TRBV4-3 with TRBJ2-7; 8 bases agree with TRBD1. Germline-derived CDR1 and CDR2 are LGHNA and YSLEER. This CDR3 has 15 amino acids. V was pared by 1 base and J by 2 bases, with 4 bases of the junction left unmatched. CDR3 in DNA: TGCGCCAGCAGCCAAGTTGCGGACAGGGCCTACGAGCAGTACTTC. Translated, it gives CASSQVADRAYEQYF.

In this sample, this clone turned up a few times. Other DNA sequences in the sample encode the same CDR3. The chain carries TRBV6-5 and TRBJ1-5; 8 bases fit TRBD1. The CDR3 contains 14 residues. V was clipped by 2 bases and J by 7 bases; unmatched bases: 4. From germline, CDR1 is MNHEY and CDR2 SVGAGI. The CDR3 loop reads CASSYDRGRQPQHF. Here the CDR3 DNA reads TGTGCCAGCAGTTACGACAGGGGTAGACAGCCCCAGCATTTT.

For this clone: A much larger clonotype is one base distant, so this may be a read error. The chain joins TRBV27 to TRBJ2-7; no clear D. Trimming removed 3 bases from V and 0 bases from J, with 0 bases in between. The germline gives CDR1 MNHEY, CDR2 SMNVEV (reference sequence). The CDR3 sequence is 11 residues long. CDR3 DNA sequence: TGTGCCAGCAGTTTCTCCTACGAGCAGTACTTC. Translation: CASSFSYEQYF.

The genes are TRBV29-1 and TRBJ2-6, with TRBD1 identical over 10 bases. The J segment lost 0 bases and the V segment lost 6 bases, leaving 14 bases of the junction unmatched. CDR3 length: 19 residues. The germline gives CDR1 SQVTM, CDR2 ANQGSEA. The CDR3 is CSVALPGQGSTSGANVLTF. Here the CDR3 DNA reads TGCAGCGTCGCACTCCCGGGACAGGGGTCCACCTCTGGGGCCAACGTCCTGACTTTC.

The rearrangement links TRBV6-1 to TRBJ1-6; D is ambiguous. The V end was cut by 1 base, the J end by 8 bases, with 9 bases between. CDR1 is MNHNS, CDR2 SASEGT, per germline. The CDR3 runs to 14 residues. The CDR3 is CASSEGWGDSPLHF. The CDR3 DNA reads TGTGCCAGCAGTGAAGGGTGGGGTGATTCACCCCTCCACTTT.

The chain links TRBV6-5 to TRBJ2-7, with D perhaps matching TRBD2 (5 bases). The V gene's germline CDR1 is MNHEY and CDR2 SVGAGI. The V and J ends lost 5 bases and 4 bases respectively, with 18 bases between them. The CDR3 extends over 15 amino acids. DNA for the CDR3: TGTGCCAGCAGTCTCTCGGCGGGCAGGCGATACGAGCAGTACTTC. Residues: CASSLSAGRRYEQYF.

The chain employs TRBV4-3 and TRBJ2-3; D is unresolved. Looked up from germline, CDR1 is LGHNA and CDR2 is YSLEER. CDR3 size: 14 residues. Trimming left V 3 bases short and J 6 bases short, with 13 bases between. The chain's CDR3 is CASSHRVGTDTQYF. CDR3 DNA: TGCGCCAGCAGCCATCGGGTCGGTACGGATACGCAGTATTTT.

This chain links TRBV5-1 with TRBJ2-7, with 9 positions matching TRBD1. V lost 3 bases to trimming and J lost 5 bases; unmatched junction nucleotides: 6. CDR3 length: 14 residues. CDR1 is SGHRS, CDR2 YFSETQ, per germline. This chain's CDR3 is CASSSGDRVDEQYF. CDR3 DNA: TGCGCCAGCAGCTCTGGGGACAGGGTCGACGAGCAGTACTTC.

The chain has TRBV4-2 and TRBJ2-2; D could derive from TRBD1 or TRBD2 (5 bases each). The CDR3 runs 16 residues. Trimming cost V 4 bases and J 5 bases, with 17 bases left between them. CDR1 LGHNA and CDR2 YNFKEQ come from the germline V gene. The CDR3 is CASSPERDRGTGELFF. DNA of the CDR3: TGTGCCAGCAGCCCCGAGAGGGACCGGGGAACCGGGGAGCTGTTTTTT.

This clone was counted a single time. The chain is built from TRBV6-6 and TRBJ2-2, with TRBD2 identical over 8 bases. The CDR3 is 16 amino acids. V lost 5 bases, J lost 5 bases, and 10 bases stayed unmatched. The germline V gene has CDR1 MNHNY and CDR2 SVGAGI (reference sequence). The CDR3 sequence: CASSPPGGGQTGELFF. The DNA of the CDR3 is TGTGCCAGCAGTCCCCCGGGGGGGGGCCAGACCGGGGAGCTGTTTTTT.

The rearrangement joins TRBV2 to TRBJ1-4; possible D gene TRBD1, 5 bases. Trimming shortened V by 8 bases and J by 4 bases, and 11 bases separated the two germline ends. The CDR3 sequence is 13 residues long. Germline CDR1 is SNHLY and CDR2 is FYNNEI. The CDR3 nucleotides are TGTGCCAGCTCAGCTGGGGGTAATGAAAAACTGTTTTTT. Protein sequence: CASSAGGNEKLFF. The variable domain in full, completed from reference TRBV2 and TRBJ1-4, reads EPEVTQTPSHQVTQMGQEVILRCVPISNHLYFYWYRQILGQKVEFLVSFYNNEISEKSEIFDDQFSVERPDGSNFTLKIRSTKLEDSAMYFCASSAGGNEKLFFGSGTQLSVL.

J is TRBJ1-2 and V is TRBV30; tentatively, D is TRBD1 (5 bases). The CDR3 has 17 amino acids. Germline V CDR1 and CDR2: GTSNPN, SVGIG (reference sequence). Trimming removed 5 bases from V and 2 bases from J, with 24 bases in between. CDR3 coding DNA: TGTGCCTGGGCCCATCGGGGGGTAGGGGCCTTAAACTATGGCTACACCTTC. It yields the protein CAWAHRGVGALNYGYTF.

This clone was seen only once. The J gene is TRBJ1-6, the V gene TRBV27; D is uncertain. V was cut by 8 bases and J by 10 bases, with 9 bases left in between. CDR1 is MNHEY and CDR2 is SMNVEV in the germline V gene (reference sequence). CDR3 length: 11 amino acids. The CDR3 region is CASGVGSPLHF. DNA for the CDR3: TGTGCCAGCGGAGTCGGATCACCCCTCCACTTT.

J is TRBJ1-1 and V is TRBV18; TRBD1 is a possible D gene (5 bases). V was shortened by 3 bases and J by 1 base, with 15 bases between the two germline ends. Germline CDR1 is KGHSH and CDR2 is LQKENI. This CDR3 region has 16 residues. DNA of the CDR3: TGTGCCAGCTCACCCCCGGTGGGACTCCCGAACACTGAAGCTTTCTTT. This sequence encodes CASSPPVGLPNTEAFF.

The chain combines TRBV27 with TRBJ2-2, with 7 positions matching TRBD1. From germline, CDR1 is MNHEY and CDR2 SMNVEV (reference sequence). V trimming: 4 bases; J trimming: 7 bases; junction bases outside the gene matches: 9. This CDR3 spans 15 amino acids. CDR3 DNA: TGTGCCAGCAGTTCACCCCATAGGGGGCTCGGGGAGCTGTTTTTT. As protein: CASSSPHRGLGELFF.

The chain combines TRBV27 with TRBJ2-7; 7 bases match TRBD1. With 5 bases clipped from V and 2 bases from J, the junction kept 12 bases outside the gene matches. From germline, CDR1 is MNHEY and CDR2 SMNVEV (reference sequence). The CDR3 runs to 16 residues. This CDR3 is CASSPYTRDRTYEQYF. The DNA for the CDR3 is TGTGCCAGCAGTCCCTACACCCGGGACAGAACCTACGAGCAGTACTTC.

The rearrangement uses TRBV2 and TRBJ2-4; D is possibly TRBD1 or TRBD2 (5 bases each). This CDR3 comprises 14 residues. The V end was cut by 6 bases, the J end by 6 bases, with 15 bases between. The germline gives CDR1 SNHLY, CDR2 FYNNEI. The chain's CDR3 is CASRTWEQGNIQYF. In DNA form, the CDR3 reads TGTGCCAGCAGGACATGGGAGCAGGGAAACATTCAGTACTTC.

The gene calls are TRBV30 and TRBJ1-4; no clear D. The length of the CDR3 is 15 residues. CDR1 and CDR2 from the germline V gene are GTSNPN and SVGIG (reference sequence). The V end lost 1 base, the J end lost 8 bases, and 17 bases lay between the germline ends. As DNA, the CDR3 is TGTGCCTGGAGTGCCACTGGCGTCCTGTACGAAAAACTGTTTTTT. This translates into CAWSATGVLYEKLFF.

CDR3 sequence (DNA): TGTGCCAGCAGCTCCAGGCTTCTAGCGGGAGTGGATGAGCAGTTCTTC. Its translation: CASSSRLLAGVDEQFF. V gene TRBV11-1 combines with J gene TRBJ2-1; TRBD2 matches 10 bases. The CDR3 length is 16 residues. The germline gives CDR1 SGHAT, CDR2 FQDESV (reference sequence). The ends lost 4 bases at V and 8 bases at J; junction bases unmatched: 11.

This sequence joins TRBV28 and TRBJ1-1; D is perhaps TRBD1 (5 bases). V dropped 5 bases and J dropped 0 bases, with 28 bases sitting between them. This CDR3 has 20 residues. The germline CDR1 and CDR2 sequences are MDHEN and SYDVKM. CDR3 sequence reads: CASSPAALGQVPSMNTEAFF. In DNA, the CDR3 is TGTGCCAGCAGTCCCGCCGCCCTGGGGCAAGTACCAAGCATGAACACTGAAGCTTTCTTT.

DNA for the CDR3: TGTGCCAGCTCACCAGAACGACCCCAGGGGTATTATTTT. This sequence encodes CASSPERPQGYYF. The V and J genes are TRBV18 and TRBJ1-3, with TRBD1 as a possible D gene (6 bases). This CDR3 has 13 amino acids. Trimming shortened V by 2 bases and J by 16 bases, and 18 bases separated the two germline ends. Germline V gene data show CDR1 as KGHSH and CDR2 as LQKENI.

The chain uses TRBV11-2 and TRBJ1-1; D gene ambiguous. There are 15 residues in the CDR3. Germline V lookup: CDR1 SGHAT, CDR2 FQNNGV. V lost 1 base and J 4 bases, leaving 13 bases between the germline ends. The CDR3 is CASSLAAASPTEAFF. The CDR3 coding sequence is TGTGCCAGCAGCTTAGCGGCCGCAAGCCCCACTGAAGCTTTCTTT.

V usage is TRBV28 and J usage is TRBJ1-4; D not certain. The CDR3 contains 14 residues. In germline, CDR1 is MDHEN, CDR2 SYDVKM. The ends were cut back, 5 bases at V and 6 bases at J, with 13 bases in the middle. The CDR3, as DNA: TGTGCCAGCAGTGAGGTCCCATCCGATGAAAAACTGTTTTTT. Protein: CASSEVPSDEKLFF.

V is TRBV18 and J is TRBJ2-1, with 8 positions matching TRBD2. Germline values: CDR1 KGHSH, CDR2 LQKENI. J gave up 8 bases and V 4 bases, and 10 bases lay outside the gene matches. This CDR3 region has 15 residues. In nucleotides, the CDR3 is TGTGCCAGCTCACGTCAGCGGGAGCAAGGATATGAGCAGTTCTTC. This codes for CASSRQREQGYEQFF.